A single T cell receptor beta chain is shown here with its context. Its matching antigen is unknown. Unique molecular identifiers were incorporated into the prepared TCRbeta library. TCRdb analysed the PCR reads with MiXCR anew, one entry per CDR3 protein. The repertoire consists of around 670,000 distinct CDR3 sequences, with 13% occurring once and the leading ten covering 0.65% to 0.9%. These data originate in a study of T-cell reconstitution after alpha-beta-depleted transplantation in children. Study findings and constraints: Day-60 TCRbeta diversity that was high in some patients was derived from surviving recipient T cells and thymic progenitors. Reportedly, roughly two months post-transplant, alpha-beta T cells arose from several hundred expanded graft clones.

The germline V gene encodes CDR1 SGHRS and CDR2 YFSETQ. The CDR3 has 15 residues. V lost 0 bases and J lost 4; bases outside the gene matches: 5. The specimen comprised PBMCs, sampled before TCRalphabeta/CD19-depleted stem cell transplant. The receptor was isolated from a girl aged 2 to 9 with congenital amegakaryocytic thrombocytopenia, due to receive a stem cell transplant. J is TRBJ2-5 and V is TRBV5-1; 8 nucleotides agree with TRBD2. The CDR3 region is CASSLGLAGRETQYF. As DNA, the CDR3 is TGCGCCAGCAGCTTGGGTTTAGCGGGAAGAGAGACCCAGTACTTC.